The 23 T cell receptor beta chains presented below share a single source sample, sequenced in a study of shared clonotypes between healthy human individuals. The protocol was immunoSEQ multiplex PCR, while the TCRdb copy is restricted to in-frame clones and leaves out a portion. The table includes more than 2 million clones, just under 95% detected once. Naive CD8 populations comprised CD45RO-negative cells positively selected for CCR7, excluding terminally differentiated effector memory CD45RA+ cells. The sequencing input was naive CD8+ T cells from PBMCs. The source of these receptors is a man between 18 and 35 years old in good health. Some clones in this sample may be carry-over from other donors' samples.

The V and J genes are TRBV4-3 and TRBJ2-5, with 13 bases lining up with TRBD2. Germline loops: CDR1 LGHNA, CDR2 YSLEER. The length of the CDR3 is 16 residues. V lost 4 bases, J lost 4 bases, and 6 bases stayed unmatched. The CDR3 sequence: CASSPGLAGAAETQYF. The CDR3 DNA follows: TGCGCCAGCAGCCCCGGACTAGCGGGAGCGGCAGAGACCCAGTACTTC.

This chain connects TRBV5-6 to TRBJ2-1, with 12 bases matching TRBD2. J gave up 0 bases and V 4 bases, and 11 bases lay outside the gene matches. CDR3 length: 19 residues. Germline V gene lookup returns CDR1 SGHDT and CDR2 YYEEEE. CDR3 amino acids: CASSLQVGLAGSSYNEQFF. DNA for the CDR3: TGTGCCAGCAGCCTACAGGTTGGACTAGCGGGGAGCTCCTACAATGAGCAGTTCTTC.

This clone was recorded once. J is TRBJ1-2 and V is TRBV19; a possible D gene is TRBD1 (5 bases). The CDR3 contains 14 residues. The V and J ends lost 5 bases and 2 bases respectively, with 12 bases between them. In germline, CDR1 is LNHDA, CDR2 SQIVND (reference sequence). The chain's CDR3 is CASSGSWGNYGYTF. The DNA for the CDR3 is TGTGCCAGTAGTGGCAGCTGGGGGAACTATGGCTACACCTTC.

A single count supports this clone. This chain joins TRBV4-3 and TRBJ2-1; no firm D call. This CDR3 has 11 amino acids. Trimming stripped 8 bases from V and 8 bases from J, with 10 bases between. Germline V gives CDR1 LGHNA, CDR2 YSLEER. This CDR3 reads CASGTYDEQFF. In nucleotides, the CDR3 is TGCGCCAGCGGCACTTACGATGAGCAGTTCTTC.

The chain recombines TRBV10-3 with TRBJ1-2; the match to TRBD1 covers 9 bases. V was clipped by 0 bases and J by 4 bases; unmatched bases: 6. CDR1 and CDR2 from the germline V gene are ENHRY and SYGVKD. This CDR3 has 16 residues. As DNA, the CDR3 is TGTGCCATCAGTGAGTCGATGGGACAGGGCACCTATGGCTACACCTTC. Protein product: CAISESMGQGTYGYTF.

The V gene is TRBV28, the J gene TRBJ2-7, with D possibly being TRBD2 (7 bases). CDR1 MDHEN and CDR2 SYDVKM come from the germline V gene. Trimming took off 6 bases at V and 1 base at J, with 22 bases between the two ends. The CDR3 is made up of 17 amino acids. Here the CDR3 DNA reads TGTGCCAGCAGACCCACTGGGGGGGCAGGGGCGTCCTACGAGCAGTACTTC. It yields the protein CASRPTGGAGASYEQYF.

The rearrangement uses TRBV13 and TRBJ2-7; 10 bases fit TRBD2. The J segment lost 2 bases and the V segment lost 4 bases, leaving 2 bases of the junction unmatched. Germline lookup yields CDR1 PRHDT and CDR2 FYEKMQ (reference sequence). The CDR3 contains 14 residues. CDR3: CASSSGTSAYEQYF. The CDR3, as DNA: TGTGCCAGCAGCTCCGGGACTAGCGCCTACGAGCAGTACTTC.

This clone appeared a single time. The gene calls are TRBV9 and TRBJ1-1, with unresolved D. The CDR3 loop spans 14 amino acids. Trimming left V 4 bases short and J 8 bases short, with 18 bases between. Germline assignment: CDR1 SGDLS and CDR2 YYNGEE. CDR3: CASSPRGEAGEAFF. In DNA, the CDR3 is TGTGCCAGCAGCCCCCGTGGGGAGGCTGGGGAAGCTTTCTTT.

This clone was observed once. The chain employs TRBV19 and TRBJ1-2, with D possibly matching TRBD1 (5 bases). Germline V gives CDR1 LNHDA, CDR2 SQIVND (reference sequence). V lost 0 bases and J 4 bases, leaving 15 bases between the germline ends. The CDR3 has 16 amino acids. In nucleotides, the CDR3 is TGTGCCAGTAGTATAGATGAGGGACTACCATTCTATGGCTACACCTTC. Its protein is CASSIDEGLPFYGYTF.

The V and J genes are TRBV19 and TRBJ1-2, with TRBD1 identical over 8 bases. Germline CDR1 LNHDA, CDR2 SQIVND (reference sequence). The trim removed 3 bases at V and 3 bases at J, leaving 6 bases unmatched. The CDR3 contains 15 residues. The CDR3 nucleotides read TGTGCCAGTAGTATCACAGACAGGGGATACTATGGCTACACCTTC. Translated, it gives CASSITDRGYYGYTF.

The CDR3 DNA follows: TGTGCCAGCTTTCCTCCGGGACAGGGCTACGAGCAGTACTTC. As protein: CASFPPGQGYEQYF. The genes are TRBV28 and TRBJ2-7; 9 bases are shared with TRBD1. The CDR3 is 14 residues long. Per germline, CDR1 MDHEN and CDR2 SYDVKM. Trimming removed 8 bases from V and 3 bases from J; junction bases left unmatched: 8.

The chain combines TRBV14 with TRBJ1-2, with 8 bases matching TRBD1. Losses at the gene ends were 5 bases for V and 5 bases for J; bases not matched to a gene: 7. Germline V gives CDR1 SGHDN, CDR2 FVKESK. The CDR3 sequence is 14 residues long. This chain's CDR3 is CASSSSNRGYGYTF. In DNA form, the CDR3 reads TGTGCCAGCAGCTCCAGCAACAGGGGGTATGGCTACACCTTC.

In the case of this clone: Within the sample, other DNA sequences also encode this same CDR3. V usage is TRBV27 and J usage is TRBJ2-7; 10 nucleotides agree with TRBD2. Germline assignment: CDR1 MNHEY and CDR2 SMNVEV (reference sequence). The CDR3 is made up of 13 amino acids. V dropped 8 bases and J dropped 2; count of bases not matched to a gene: 3. Here the CDR3 reads CASRGLAAYEQYF. The CDR3 region has the DNA TGTGCCAGCCGAGGACTAGCGGCCTACGAGCAGTACTTC.

V and J are TRBV10-1 and TRBJ2-5; the D is unclear. Germline loops: CDR1 WNHNN, CDR2 SYGVQD (reference sequence). The V end was cut by 3 bases, the J end by 2 bases, with 7 bases between. This CDR3 comprises 13 residues. CDR3 region: CASSEHLQETQYF. CDR3 nucleotides: TGCGCCAGCAGTGAACACCTACAAGAGACCCAGTACTTC.

This clone was counted only a few times. The sample carries other DNA sequences with the same CDR3. The genes are TRBV7-9 and TRBJ1-1; no clear D gene. V was shortened by 0 bases and J by 1 base, with 3 bases between the two germline ends. Germline-derived CDR1 and CDR2 are SEHNR and FQNEAQ (reference sequence). The CDR3 consists of 13 residues. The CDR3 spells CASSLAGNTEAFF. CDR3 coding DNA: TGTGCCAGCAGCTTAGCCGGGAACACTGAAGCTTTCTTT.

V and J are TRBV13 and TRBJ1-1; D is unresolved. Per the germline V gene, CDR1 is PRHDT and CDR2 is FYEKMQ (reference sequence). The CDR3 length is 15 residues. The V end lost 1 base, the J end lost 6 bases, and 15 bases lay between the germline ends. CDR3 coding DNA: TGTGCCAGCAGCTTAGCGCTTGGAGAGCCTGCTGAAGCTTTCTTT. Amino acid sequence: CASSLALGEPAEAFF. Full variable domain (remainder filled in from reference TRBV13 and TRBJ1-1): AAGVIQSPRHLIKEKRETATLKCYPIPRHDTVYWYQQGPGQDPQFLISFYEKMQSDKGSIPDRFSAQQFSDYHSELNMSSLELGDSALYFCASSLALGEPAEAFFGQGTRLTVV.

V is TRBV6-1 and J is TRBJ2-7; D may be TRBD2 (5 bases). The CDR3 consists of 14 residues. The V and J ends lost 6 bases and 0 bases respectively, with 12 bases between them. The V gene's germline CDR1 is MNHNS and CDR2 SASEGT. CDR3 DNA sequence: TGTGCCAGCAGCGGTTCGAGGGCCTCCTACGAGCAGTACTTC. As protein: CASSGSRASYEQYF.

The CDR3 region is CASSGGQGSGPDTQYF. CDR3 nucleotides: TGTGCCAGCAGCGGCGGACAGGGATCCGGGCCAGATACGCAGTATTTT. The V and J genes are TRBV7-9 and TRBJ2-3; 8 nucleotides match TRBD1. Germline values: CDR1 SEHNR, CDR2 FQNEAQ (reference sequence). The CDR3 is made up of 16 amino acids. The trim removed 5 bases at V and 4 bases at J, leaving 11 bases unmatched.

The V and J genes are TRBV5-6 and TRBJ1-1, with D possibly TRBD1 on 5 matching bases. This CDR3 region has 13 residues. Trimming left V 0 bases short and J 10 bases short, with 13 bases between. Germline CDR1 is SGHDT and CDR2 is YYEEEE. The CDR3 nucleotides are TGTGCCAGCAGCTTGGAGGGGATATCGGGAGCTTTCTTT. Its translation: CASSLEGISGAFF.

There are a few counts of this clone. This chain links TRBV7-6 with TRBJ1-5; 9 nucleotides line up with TRBD1. The J segment lost 6 bases and the V segment lost 3 bases, leaving 3 bases of the junction unmatched. The CDR3 contains 14 residues. CDR1 and CDR2 from the germline V gene are SGHVS and FNYEAQ. CDR3: CASSFGQGPQPQHF. CDR3 sequence (DNA): TGTGCCAGCAGCTTTGGACAGGGGCCTCAGCCCCAGCATTTT. The full variable domain, with the rest looked up from reference TRBV7-6 and TRBJ1-5, is GAGVSQSPRYKVTKRGQDVALRCDPISGHVSLYWYRQALGQGPEFLTYFNYEAQQDKSGLPNDRFSAERPEGSISTLTIQRTEQRDSAMYRCASSFGQGPQPQHFGDGTRLSIL.

V usage is TRBV27 and J usage is TRBJ2-2; D might be TRBD1 or TRBD2, each matching 6 bases. Germline-derived CDR1 and CDR2 are MNHEY and SMNVEV (reference sequence). This CDR3 has 19 residues. Trimming pared 4 bases from V and 0 bases from J, leaving 21 bases between. CDR3 loop: CASSSVRSWGATNTGELFF. The DNA for the CDR3 is TGTGCCAGCAGTTCTGTCCGGAGCTGGGGGGCAACGAACACCGGGGAGCTGTTTTTT.

This sequence joins TRBV19 and TRBJ2-7, with D maybe TRBD1 (5 bases). The V end was cut by 3 bases, the J end by 1 base, with 13 bases between. Germline V gene data show CDR1 as LNHDA and CDR2 as SQIVND (reference sequence). This CDR3 is 15 amino acids long. The CDR3 loop is CASSIVRGYSYEQYF. CDR3 sequence (DNA): TGTGCCAGTAGTATTGTTAGGGGATATTCCTACGAGCAGTACTTC. The whole variable domain, filled in from reference TRBV19 and TRBJ2-7, reads DGGITQSPKYLFRKEGQNVTLSCEQNLNHDAMYWYRQDPGQGLRLIYYSQIVNDFQKGDIAEGYSVSREKKESFPLTVTSAQKNPTAFYLCASSIVRGYSYEQYFGPGTRLTVT.

V and J are TRBV19 and TRBJ2-7; 9 bases fit TRBD2. Germline lookup yields CDR1 LNHDA and CDR2 SQIVND (reference sequence). The CDR3 covers 14 residues. V gave up 8 bases and J gave up 5 bases; unmatched junction bases: 10. The CDR3 here is CASGPGLAIHEQYF. The CDR3, as DNA: TGTGCCAGTGGACCGGGACTAGCTATCCACGAGCAGTACTTC. The whole variable domain, filled in from reference TRBV19 and TRBJ2-7, reads DGGITQSPKYLFRKEGQNVTLSCEQNLNHDAMYWYRQDPGQGLRLIYYSQIVNDFQKGDIAEGYSVSREKKESFPLTVTSAQKNPTAFYLCASGPGLAIHEQYFGPGTRLTVT.